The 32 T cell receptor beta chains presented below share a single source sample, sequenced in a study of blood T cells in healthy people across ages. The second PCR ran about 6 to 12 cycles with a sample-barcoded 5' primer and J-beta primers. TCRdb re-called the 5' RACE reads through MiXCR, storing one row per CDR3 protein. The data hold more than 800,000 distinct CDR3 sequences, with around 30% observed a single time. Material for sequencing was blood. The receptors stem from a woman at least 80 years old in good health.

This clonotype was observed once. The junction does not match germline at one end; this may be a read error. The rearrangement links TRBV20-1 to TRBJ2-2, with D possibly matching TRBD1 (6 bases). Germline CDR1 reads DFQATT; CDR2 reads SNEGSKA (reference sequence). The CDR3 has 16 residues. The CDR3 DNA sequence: TGCAGTGCTAGAGATCGTCGGCAGGGGAACACCGGGGAGCCGTTTTTT. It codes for CSARDRRQGNTGEPFF.

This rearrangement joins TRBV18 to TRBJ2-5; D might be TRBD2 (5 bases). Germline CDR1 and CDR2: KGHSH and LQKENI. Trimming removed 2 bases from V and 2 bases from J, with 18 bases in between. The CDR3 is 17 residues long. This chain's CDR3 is CASSPLGGRRAQETQYF. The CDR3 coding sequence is TGTGCCAGCTCACCATTGGGCGGAAGGCGGGCACAAGAGACCCAGTACTTC.

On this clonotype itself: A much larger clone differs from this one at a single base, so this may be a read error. CDR3 DNA sequence: TGCAGCGTTGTAACCGGACAGTGGGGCGGGAGGGGCAATCAGCCCCAGCATTTT. Its translation: CSVVTGQWGGRGNQPQHF. This chain connects TRBV29-1 to TRBJ1-5, with D possibly TRBD1 on 6 matching bases. The germline V gene has CDR1 SQVTM and CDR2 ANQGSEA. Trimming cost V 4 bases and J 2 bases, with 24 bases left between them. This CDR3 spans 18 amino acids.

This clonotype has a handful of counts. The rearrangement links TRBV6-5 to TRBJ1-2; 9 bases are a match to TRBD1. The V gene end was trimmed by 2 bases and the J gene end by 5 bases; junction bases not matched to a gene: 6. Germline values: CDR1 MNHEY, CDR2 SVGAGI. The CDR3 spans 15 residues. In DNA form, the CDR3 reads TGTGCCAGCAGTTACCGGGGACAGGGAACTTATGGCTACACCTTC. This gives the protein CASSYRGQGTYGYTF.

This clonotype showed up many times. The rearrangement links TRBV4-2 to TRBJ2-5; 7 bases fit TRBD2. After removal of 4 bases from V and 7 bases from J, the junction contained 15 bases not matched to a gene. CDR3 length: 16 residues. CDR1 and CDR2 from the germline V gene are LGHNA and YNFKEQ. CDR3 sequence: CASSPLGGNPQGTQYF. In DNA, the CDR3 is TGTGCCAGCAGCCCGCTCGGGGGGAATCCTCAGGGGACCCAGTACTTC.

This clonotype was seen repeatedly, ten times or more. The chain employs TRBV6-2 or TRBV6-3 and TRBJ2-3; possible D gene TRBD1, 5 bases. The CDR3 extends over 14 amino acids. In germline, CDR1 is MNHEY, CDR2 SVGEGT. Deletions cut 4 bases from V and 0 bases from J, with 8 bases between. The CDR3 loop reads CASSFDSSTDTQYF. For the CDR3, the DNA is TGTGCCAGCAGTTTCGACAGTAGCACAGATACGCAGTATTTT.

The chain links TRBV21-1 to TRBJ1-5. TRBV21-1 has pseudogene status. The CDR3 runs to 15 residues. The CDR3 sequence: CASSKSVRGGQPQHF. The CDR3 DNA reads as TGTGCCAGCAGCAAATCCGTACGGGGAGGACAGCCCCAGCATTTT.

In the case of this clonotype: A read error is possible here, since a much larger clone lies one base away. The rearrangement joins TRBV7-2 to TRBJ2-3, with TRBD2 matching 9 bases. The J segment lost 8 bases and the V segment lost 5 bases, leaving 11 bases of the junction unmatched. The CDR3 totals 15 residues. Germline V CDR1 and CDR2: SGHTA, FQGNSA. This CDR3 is CASSRTSEGASTQYF. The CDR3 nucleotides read TGTGCCAGCAGCCGGACTAGCGAGGGGGCCTCTACGCAGTATTTT. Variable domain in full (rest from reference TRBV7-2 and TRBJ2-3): GAGVSQSPSNKVTEKGKDVELRCDPISGHTALYWYRQSLGQGLEFLIYFQGNSAPDKSGLPSDRFSAERTGGSVSTLTIQRTQQEDSAVYLCASSRTSEGASTQYFGPGTRLTVL.

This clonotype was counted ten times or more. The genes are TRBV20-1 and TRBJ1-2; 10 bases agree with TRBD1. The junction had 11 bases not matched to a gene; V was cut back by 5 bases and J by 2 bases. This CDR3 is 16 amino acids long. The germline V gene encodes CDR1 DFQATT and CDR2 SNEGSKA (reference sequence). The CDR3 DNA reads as TGCAGTGCTCGGACAGGGGGTTTGATTAGGAACTATGGCTACACCTTC. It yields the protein CSARTGGLIRNYGYTF.

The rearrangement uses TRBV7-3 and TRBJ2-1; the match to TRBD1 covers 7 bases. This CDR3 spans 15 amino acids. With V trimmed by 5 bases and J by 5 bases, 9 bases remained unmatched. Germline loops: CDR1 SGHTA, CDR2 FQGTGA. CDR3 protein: CASSRSGTENNEQFF. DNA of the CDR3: TGTGCCAGCAGCCGCTCCGGGACAGAGAACAATGAGCAGTTCTTC. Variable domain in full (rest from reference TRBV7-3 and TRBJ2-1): GAGVSQTPSNKVTEKGKYVELRCDPISGHTALYWYRQSLGQGPEFLIYFQGTGAADDSGLPNDRFFAVRPEGSVSTLKIQRTERGDSAVYLCASSRSGTENNEQFFGPGTRLTVL.

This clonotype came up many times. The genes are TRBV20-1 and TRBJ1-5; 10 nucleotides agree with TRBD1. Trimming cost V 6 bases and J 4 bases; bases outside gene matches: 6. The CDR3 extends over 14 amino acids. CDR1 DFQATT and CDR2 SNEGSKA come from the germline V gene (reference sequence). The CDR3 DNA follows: TGCAGTGCCATCCCGGGACAGGGGAATCAGCCCCAGCATTTT. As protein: CSAIPGQGNQPQHF.

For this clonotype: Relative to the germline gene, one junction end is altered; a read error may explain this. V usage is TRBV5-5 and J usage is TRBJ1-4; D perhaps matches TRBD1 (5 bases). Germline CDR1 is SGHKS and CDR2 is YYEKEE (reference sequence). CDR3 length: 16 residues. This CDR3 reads CASSLGGVGANGKLFF. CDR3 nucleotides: TGTGCCAGCAGCCTCGGAGGGGTCGGGGCGAATGGAAAACTGTTTTTT. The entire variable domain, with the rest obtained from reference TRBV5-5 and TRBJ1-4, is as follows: DAGVTQSPTHLIKTRGQQVTLRCSPISGHKSVSWYQQVLGQGPQFIFQYYEKEERGRGNFPDRFSARQFPNYSSELNVNALLLGDSALYLCASSLGGVGANGKLFFGSGTQLSVL.

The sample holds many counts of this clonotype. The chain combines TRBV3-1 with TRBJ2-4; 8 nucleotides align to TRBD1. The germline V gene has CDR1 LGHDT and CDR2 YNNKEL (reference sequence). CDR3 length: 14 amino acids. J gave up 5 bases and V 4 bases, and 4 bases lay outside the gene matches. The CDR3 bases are TGTGCCAGCAGCCCGCAGGGGGCACAAAACATTCAGTACTTC. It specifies CASSPQGAQNIQYF.

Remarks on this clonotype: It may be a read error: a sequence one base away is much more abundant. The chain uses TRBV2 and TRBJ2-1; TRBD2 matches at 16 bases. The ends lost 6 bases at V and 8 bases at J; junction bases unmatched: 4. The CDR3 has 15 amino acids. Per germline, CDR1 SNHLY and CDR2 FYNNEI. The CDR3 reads CASRAGTSGRDEQFF. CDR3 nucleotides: TGTGCCAGCAGGGCCGGGACTAGCGGGAGGGATGAGCAGTTCTTC.

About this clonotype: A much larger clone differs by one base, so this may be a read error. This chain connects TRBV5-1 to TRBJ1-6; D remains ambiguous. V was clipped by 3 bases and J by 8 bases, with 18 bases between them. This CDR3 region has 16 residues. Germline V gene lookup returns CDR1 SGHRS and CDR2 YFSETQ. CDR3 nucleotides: TGCGCCAGCAGCTCGATCGGACGGCTCTTTGATTCACCCCTCCACTTT. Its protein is CASSSIGRLFDSPLHF. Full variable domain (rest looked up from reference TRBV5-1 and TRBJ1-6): KAGVTQTPRYLIKTRGQQVTLSCSPISGHRSVSWYQQTPGQGLQFLFEYFSETQRNKGNFPGRFSGRQFSNSRSEMNVSTLELGDSALYLCASSSIGRLFDSPLHFGNGTRLTVT.

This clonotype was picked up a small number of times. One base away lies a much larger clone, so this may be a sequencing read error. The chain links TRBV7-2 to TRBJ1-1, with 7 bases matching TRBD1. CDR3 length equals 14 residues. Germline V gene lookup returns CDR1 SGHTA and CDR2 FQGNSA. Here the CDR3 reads CAGSSTGKNTEAFF. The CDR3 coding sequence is TGTGCCGGCAGCTCGACAGGGAAAAACACTGAAGCTTTCTTT.

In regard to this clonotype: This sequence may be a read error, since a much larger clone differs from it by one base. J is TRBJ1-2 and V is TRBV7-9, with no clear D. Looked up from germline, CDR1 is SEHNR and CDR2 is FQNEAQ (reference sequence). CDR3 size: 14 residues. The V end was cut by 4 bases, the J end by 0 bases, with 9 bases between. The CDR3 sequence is CASSWTGANYGYTF. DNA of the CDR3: TGTGCCAGCAGCTGGACCGGAGCTAACTATGGCTACACCTTC.

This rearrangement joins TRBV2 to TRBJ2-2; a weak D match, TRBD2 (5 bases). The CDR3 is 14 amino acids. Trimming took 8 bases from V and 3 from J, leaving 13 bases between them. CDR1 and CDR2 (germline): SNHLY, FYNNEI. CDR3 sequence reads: CASLGREYTGELFF. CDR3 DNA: TGTGCCAGCTTGGGTAGGGAGTACACCGGGGAGCTGTTTTTT.

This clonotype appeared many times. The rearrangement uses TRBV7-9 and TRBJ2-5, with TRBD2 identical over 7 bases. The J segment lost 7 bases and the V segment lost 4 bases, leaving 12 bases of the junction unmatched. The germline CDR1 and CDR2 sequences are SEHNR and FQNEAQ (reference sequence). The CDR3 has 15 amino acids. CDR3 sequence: CASSSPYRGVGTQYF. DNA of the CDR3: TGTGCCAGCAGCTCACCTTATCGGGGGGTAGGGACCCAGTACTTC.

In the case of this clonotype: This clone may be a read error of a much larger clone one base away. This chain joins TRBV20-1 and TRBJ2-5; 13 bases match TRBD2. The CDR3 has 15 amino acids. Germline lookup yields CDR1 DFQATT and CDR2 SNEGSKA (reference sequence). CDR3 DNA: TGCAGTACTAGAAGACTAGCGGGGGGCCAAGAGACCCAGTACTTC. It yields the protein CSTRRLAGGQETQYF.

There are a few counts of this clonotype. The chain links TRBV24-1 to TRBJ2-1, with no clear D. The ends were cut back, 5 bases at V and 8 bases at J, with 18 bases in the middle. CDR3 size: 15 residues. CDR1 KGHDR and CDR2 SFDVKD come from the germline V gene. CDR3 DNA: TGTGCCACCAGTGTCCGTGGGCCCCTCCGTCATGAGCAGTTCTTC. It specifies CATSVRGPLRHEQFF.

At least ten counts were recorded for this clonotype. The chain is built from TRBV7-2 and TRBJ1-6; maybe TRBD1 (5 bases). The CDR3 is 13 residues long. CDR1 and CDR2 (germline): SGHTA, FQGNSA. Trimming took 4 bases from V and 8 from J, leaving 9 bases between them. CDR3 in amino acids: CASSSQGYSPLHF. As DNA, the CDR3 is TGTGCCAGCAGCTCCCAGGGCTATTCACCCCTCCACTTT.

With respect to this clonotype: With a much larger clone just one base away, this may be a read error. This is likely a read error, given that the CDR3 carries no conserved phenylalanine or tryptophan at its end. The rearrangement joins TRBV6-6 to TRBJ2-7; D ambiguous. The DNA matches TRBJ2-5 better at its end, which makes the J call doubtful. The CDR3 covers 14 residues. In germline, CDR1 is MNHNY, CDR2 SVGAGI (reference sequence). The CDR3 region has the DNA TGTGCCAGCAGTTACGGAGACTCGAGGGAGACCCAGTACTTA. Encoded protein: CASSYGDSRETQYL.

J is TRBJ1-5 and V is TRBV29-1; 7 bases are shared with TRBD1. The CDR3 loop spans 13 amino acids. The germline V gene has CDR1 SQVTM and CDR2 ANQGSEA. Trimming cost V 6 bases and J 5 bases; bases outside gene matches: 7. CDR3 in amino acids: CSVLTGNYQPQHF. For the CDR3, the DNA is TGCAGCGTCCTGACAGGGAATTATCAGCCCCAGCATTTT.

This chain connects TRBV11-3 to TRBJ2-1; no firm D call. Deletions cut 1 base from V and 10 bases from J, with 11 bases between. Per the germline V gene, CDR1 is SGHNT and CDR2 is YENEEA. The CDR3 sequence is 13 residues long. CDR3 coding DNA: TGTGCCAGCAGCTTAGCCCCCGTGGGCGAGCAGTTCTTC. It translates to CASSLAPVGEQFF.

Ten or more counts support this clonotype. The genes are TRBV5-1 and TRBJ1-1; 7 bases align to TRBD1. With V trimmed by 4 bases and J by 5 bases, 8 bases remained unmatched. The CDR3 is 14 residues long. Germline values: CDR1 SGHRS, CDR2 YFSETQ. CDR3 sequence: CASSVQGGSTEAFF. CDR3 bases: TGCGCCAGCAGCGTTCAGGGGGGTTCAACTGAAGCTTTCTTT.

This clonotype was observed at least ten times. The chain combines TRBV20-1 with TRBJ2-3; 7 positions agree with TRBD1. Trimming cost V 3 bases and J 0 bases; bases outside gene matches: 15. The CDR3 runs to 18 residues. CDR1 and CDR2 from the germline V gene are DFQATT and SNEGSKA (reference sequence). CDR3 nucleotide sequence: TGCAGTGCTAGGTGGTGGGCTTTGACAGGGCCTAGCACAGATACGCAGTATTTT. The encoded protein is CSARWWALTGPSTDTQYF.

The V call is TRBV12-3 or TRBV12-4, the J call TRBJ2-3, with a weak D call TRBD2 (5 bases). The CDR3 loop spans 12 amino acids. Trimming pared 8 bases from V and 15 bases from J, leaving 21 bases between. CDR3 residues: CASGEREDVEYF. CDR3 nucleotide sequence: TGTGCCAGCGGAGAGAGGGAAGATGTGGAATATTTT.

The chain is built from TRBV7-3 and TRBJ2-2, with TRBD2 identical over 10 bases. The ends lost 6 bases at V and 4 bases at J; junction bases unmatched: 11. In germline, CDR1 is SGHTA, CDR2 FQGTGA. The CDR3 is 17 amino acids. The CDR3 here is CASSPTEREGATGELFF. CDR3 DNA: TGTGCCAGCAGTCCAACAGAGCGGGAGGGGGCCACCGGGGAGCTGTTTTTT.

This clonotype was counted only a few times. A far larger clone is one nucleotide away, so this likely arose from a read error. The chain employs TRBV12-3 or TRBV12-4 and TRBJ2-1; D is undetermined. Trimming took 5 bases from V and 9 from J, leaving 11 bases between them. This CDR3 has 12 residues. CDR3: CASSPSWSEQFF. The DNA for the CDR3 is TGTGCCAGCAGTCCTAGTTGGAGTGAGCAGTTCTTC.

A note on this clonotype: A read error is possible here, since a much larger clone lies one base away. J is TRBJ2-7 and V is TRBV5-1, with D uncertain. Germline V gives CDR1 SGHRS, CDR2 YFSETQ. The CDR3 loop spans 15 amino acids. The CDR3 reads CASSLVAGNTYGQYF. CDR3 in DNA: TGCGCCAGCAGCTTGGTGGCAGGAAATACCTACGGGCAGTACTTC. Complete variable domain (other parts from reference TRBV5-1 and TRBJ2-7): KAGVTQTPRYLIKTRGQQVTLSCSPISGHRSVSWYQQTPGQGLQFLFEYFSETQRNKGNFPGRFSGRQFSNSRSEMNVSTLELGDSALYLCASSLVAGNTYGQYFGPGTRLTVT.

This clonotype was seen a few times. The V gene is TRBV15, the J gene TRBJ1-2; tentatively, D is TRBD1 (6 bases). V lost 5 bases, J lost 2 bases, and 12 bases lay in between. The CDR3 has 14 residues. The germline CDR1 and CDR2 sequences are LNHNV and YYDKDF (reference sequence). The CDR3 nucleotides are TGTGCCACCAGCTATCGGACAGCCAACTATGGCTACACCTTC. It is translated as CATSYRTANYGYTF.